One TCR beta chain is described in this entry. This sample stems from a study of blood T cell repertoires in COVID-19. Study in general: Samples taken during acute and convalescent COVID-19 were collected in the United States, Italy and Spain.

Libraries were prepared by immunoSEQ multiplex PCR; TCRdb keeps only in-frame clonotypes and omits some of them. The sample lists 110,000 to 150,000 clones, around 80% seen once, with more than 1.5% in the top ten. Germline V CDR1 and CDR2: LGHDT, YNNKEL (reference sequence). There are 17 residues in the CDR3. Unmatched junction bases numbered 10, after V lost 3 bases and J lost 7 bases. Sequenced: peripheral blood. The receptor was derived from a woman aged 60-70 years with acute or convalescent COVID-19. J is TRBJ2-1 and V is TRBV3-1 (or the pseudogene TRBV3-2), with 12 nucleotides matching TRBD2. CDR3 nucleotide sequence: TGTGCCAGCAGCCAGCTTCCGGGACTAGCGGGTGGGAATGAGCAGTTCTTC. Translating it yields CASSQLPGLAGGNEQFF.